This T cell receptor (beta chain) appears in the sequencing data of a study of T cells in Graves' hyperthyroidism and ophthalmopathy (dated by TCRdb to between 2017 and 2020). In terms of the full investigation: Peripheral blood was collected at initial diagnosis, before any treatment. Following sampling, methimazole starting at 30 mg daily was given to hyperthyroidism patients, and high-dose intravenous methylprednisolone was given to ophthalmopathy patients. The approximately 90 discovery patients were randomly split 7:3 into training and test sets. The paper describes TCR Vbeta CDR3 sequencing of 120 to 150 peripheral blood samples, made up of 43 ophthalmopathy patients, 70 to 75 hyperthyroidism patients and around 17 progressor patients. To identify distinguishing TCR V-J signatures, a discovery cohort of about a hundred patients was used, comprising 43 with Graves' ophthalmopathy and 57 with stable Graves' hyperthyroidism. Thyroid tissue and blood T-cell repertoires from six Graves' hyperthyroidism patients were also compared in the study. Prospective prediction of ophthalmopathy was tested in an independent validation cohort of some 19 hyperthyroidism patients and 17 patients who later progressed to ophthalmopathy.

This clonotype appeared many times. Which antigen it targets is not known. Base qualities are not recorded, but no much larger clone differs from it by a single base. The TCR beta CDR3 regions were amplified from RNA transcripts. The first round of RT-PCR for the TCR CDR3 was performed with the HTBI primer set and the Qiagen OneStep RT-PCR kit. The libraries were constructed in a second round of multiplex PCR and then size-selected and purified. Paired-end sequencing of the libraries was performed with 100 bp reads on an Illumina HiSeq2000. The authors' analysis ran thus. Raw data were processed with SOAPnuke, discarding reads with adapters, uncalled bases, mean Phred below 15, or no exact constant-primer or identifier match. High-quality paired reads were merged using COPE v1.2.5, and each unique nucleotide sequence was defined as a clonotype. MiTCR v1.1 was used to align the clonotypes against IMGT TRBV, TRBD and TRBJ reference segments. Only V-J combinations with frequency above 0.0001, covering about 99% of repertoires, were analysed. The TCS score was defined as F50 (clonal expansion) divided by E x V (chaos), with BLOSUM62-based TCRdist calculated between CDR3 peptides within each V-J. Welch's t-statistics and random forest reduced roughly 500 V-J features to some 14, which were used in a naive Bayes classifier (R e1071). Clones were called with MiXCR by TCRdb after fastp trimmed the public reads at Q25, and only in-frame beta chains were retained. Duplicate CDR3 protein sequences are folded into a single record with the most common DNA and genes. None of the V and J calls come from the authors' own analysis; TCRdb made them. The sample includes approximately 600,000 distinct CDR3 sequences, with over 12% observed a single time. The ten largest clones add up to around 7% of the sample.

The CDR1 and CDR2 encoded by the germline V gene are MDHEN and SYDVKM. The cysteine opens and the phenylalanine closes a CDR3 of 18 amino acids. Just the 54-base CDR3 DNA is kept, in frame starting at base 1. V is clipped by 3 bases and J by 3 bases, and the sequence between their germline boundaries is 24 bases long. What the study reported, not specific to this receptor: No statistical method was used to set the sample size in advance, and investigators knew the group allocation. Blood samples also contained most of the expanded thyroid clonotypes (frequency above 0.001), which suggests that blood repertoires may reflect thyroid immune responses. Ophthalmopathy was separated from stable hyperthyroidism by a 13 V-J signature model, with 85% to 90% sensitivity and about 84% specificity obtained in cross-validation and 80%/75% obtained in testing. In validation, the model predicted progression to ophthalmopathy a median of roughly 6.2 months before onset, with over 60% sensitivity and about 75% specificity.

Ophthalmopathy patients had moderately to severely active disease, Clinical Activity Score of at least 3, NOSPECS grade of at least 4, and duration under 3 months. The study excluded patients with uncontrolled infections, other autoimmune diseases, pregnancy or lactation. Diagnoses were established on the basis of clinical symptoms, serum thyroxine and TRAb, thyroid ultrasound, and orbital computed tomography. PBMCs were isolated from around 10 ml of fresh peripheral blood by Ficoll-Paque density gradient centrifugation. Total RNA was extracted with Trizol reagent, and quality was checked on an Agilent 2100 Bioanalyzer.

This sequence originates from a woman younger than 30 with Graves' ophthalmopathy. The source material was blood. The chain is encoded by TRBV28 joined to TRBJ2-7, with TRBD2 as a weak D call on 5 bases. The DNA sequence is given as TGTGCCAGCAGTTTCCCCTCCTACGGAGGACCGGGTTACTACGAGCAGTACTTC. It translates to CASSFPSYGGPGYYEQYF.